These 6 T cell receptor beta chains were sequenced from one sample in a study of blood T cell repertoires in COVID-19. TCRdb's table, derived via immunoSEQ multiplex PCR, lists solely in-frame clones and lacks some. Of about 210,000 clones in the sample, 75% to 85% were seen once. Sample: peripheral blood. The receptors originated from a human donor in a cohort sampled during active COVID-19.

To note about this clone: Other nucleotide sequences from this sample produce the same CDR3. V and J are TRBV7-3 and TRBJ2-5, with D possibly matching TRBD1 (6 bases). Trimming took off 6 bases at V and 5 bases at J, with 13 bases between the two ends. The CDR3 loop spans 13 amino acids. CDR1 is SGHTA, CDR2 FQGTGA, per germline. CDR3 sequence: CASSLGGWETQYF. In DNA, the CDR3 is TGTGCCAGCAGTCTAGGGGGTTGGGAGACCCAGTACTTC. Based on the CDR3 plus reference TRBV7-3 and TRBJ2-5, the full variable domain is GAGVSQTPSNKVTEKGKYVELRCDPISGHTALYWYRQSLGQGPEFLIYFQGTGAADDSGLPNDRFFAVRPEGSVSTLKIQRTERGDSAVYLCASSLGGWETQYFGPGTRLLVL.

The rearrangement links TRBV7-9 to TRBJ1-2, with a possible D match to TRBD1 (5 bases). The V end lost 7 bases, the J end lost 4 bases, and 16 bases lay between the germline ends. There are 14 residues in the CDR3. Germline assignment: CDR1 SEHNR and CDR2 FQNEAQ (reference sequence). In DNA form, the CDR3 reads TGTGCCAGCACCGGGGAGGGGTGGGGCTATGGCTACACCTTC. Translation gives CASTGEGWGYGYTF. The variable domain in full, with the rest retrieved from reference TRBV7-9 and TRBJ1-2, is DTGVSQNPRHKITKRGQNVTFRCDPISEHNRLYWYRQTLGQGPEFLTYFQNEAQLEKSRLLSDRFSAERPKGSFSTLEIQRTEQGDSAMYLCASTGEGWGYGYTFGSGTRLTVV.

The chain uses TRBV18 and TRBJ2-6, with D possibly matching TRBD2 (5 bases). The CDR3 runs 18 residues. V dropped 5 bases and J dropped 2 bases, with 19 bases sitting between them. Looked up from germline, CDR1 is KGHSH and CDR2 is LQKENI. CDR3 coding DNA: TGTGCCAGCTCAAGAGGGCTGCTAATCCCTCCTGGGGCCAACGTCCTGACTTTC. Encoded protein: CASSRGLLIPPGANVLTF.

The chain employs TRBV24-1 and TRBJ1-2, with D unclear. This CDR3 comprises 14 residues. The V end lost 1 base, the J end lost 4 bases, and 9 bases lay between the germline ends. In germline, CDR1 is KGHDR, CDR2 SFDVKD. The CDR3 is CATSDFKTAYGYTF. The CDR3 nucleotides are TGTGCCACCAGTGATTTTAAAACAGCCTATGGCTACACCTTC.

This clone was found once. The chain uses TRBV3-1 (or the pseudogene TRBV3-2) and TRBJ2-1; D remains ambiguous. With 0 bases removed from V and 4 bases from J, the gap between germline ends came to 13 bases. This CDR3 comprises 16 residues. In germline, CDR1 is LGHDT, CDR2 YNNKEL (reference sequence). In nucleotides, the CDR3 is TGTGCCAGCAGCCAAGAGAGCTTAGTTTCGTACAATGAGCAGTTCTTC. It specifies CASSQESLVSYNEQFF.

The rearrangement uses TRBV5-1 and TRBJ2-1, with TRBD2 identical over 11 bases. Germline CDR1 and CDR2: SGHRS and YFSETQ. CDR3 size: 15 residues. With V trimmed by 7 bases and J by 5 bases, 8 bases remained unmatched. The CDR3 sequence is CASFSGTSGNNEQFF. The CDR3 bases are TGCGCCAGCTTCTCCGGGACTAGCGGAAACAATGAGCAGTTCTTC.